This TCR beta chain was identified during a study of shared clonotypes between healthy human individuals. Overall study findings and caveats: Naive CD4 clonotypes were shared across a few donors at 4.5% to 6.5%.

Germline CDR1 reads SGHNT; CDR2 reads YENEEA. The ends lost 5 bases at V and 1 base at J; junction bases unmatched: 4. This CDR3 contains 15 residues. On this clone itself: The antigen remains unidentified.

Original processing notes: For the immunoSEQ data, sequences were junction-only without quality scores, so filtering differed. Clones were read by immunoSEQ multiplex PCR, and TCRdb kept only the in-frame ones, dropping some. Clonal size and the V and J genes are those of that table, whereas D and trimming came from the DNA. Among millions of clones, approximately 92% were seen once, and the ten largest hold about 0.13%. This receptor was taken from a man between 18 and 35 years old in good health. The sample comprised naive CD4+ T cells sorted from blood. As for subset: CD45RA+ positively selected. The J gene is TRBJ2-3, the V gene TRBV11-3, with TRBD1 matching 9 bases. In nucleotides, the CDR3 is TGTGCCAGCAGCCCACGGACAGGGGGCACAGATACGCAGTATTTT. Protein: CASSPRTGGTDTQYF. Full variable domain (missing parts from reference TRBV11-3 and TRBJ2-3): EAGVVQSPRYKIIEKKQPVAFWCNPISGHNTLYWYLQNLGQGPELLIRYENEEAVDDSQLPKDRFSAERLKGVDSTLKIQPAELGDSAVYLCASSPRTGGTDTQYFGPGTRLTVL.